This T cell receptor (beta chain) comes out of a study of cytomegalovirus exposure and HLA in healthy donors. Study-wide background: Unique TCRs from HLA-typed donors, about 78 million of them, were held in an early data release.

General study points: Some V segments, including TRBV6-2 and TRBV6-3, were excluded as indistinguishable. An Asian-associated ancestry cluster reportedly showed fewer N-insertions than the roughly 670-donor mean in a later analysis.

Germline-derived CDR1 and CDR2 are MNHEY and SVGAGI. V lost 3 bases to trimming and J lost 8 bases, with 16 bases between them. The CDR3 contains 15 residues. Concerning this clone: Antigen unknown.

The PCR contained 60 Vbeta and 13 Jbeta primers. Assay used: immunoSEQ multiplex PCR; TCRdb lists only in-frame clones, some missing. The sample lists about 120,000 clones, approximately 75% seen once, with approximately 1.8% in the top ten. The sequenced material came from PBMCs. The sequence was obtained from a man aged 35-49 years in good health and CMV-seronegative. The rearrangement uses TRBV6-5 and TRBJ1-4, with D unresolved. The DNA for the CDR3 is TGTGCCAGCAGTTATATGGGTATCGGGTACGAAAAACTGTTTTTT. Amino acid sequence: CASSYMGIGYEKLFF.